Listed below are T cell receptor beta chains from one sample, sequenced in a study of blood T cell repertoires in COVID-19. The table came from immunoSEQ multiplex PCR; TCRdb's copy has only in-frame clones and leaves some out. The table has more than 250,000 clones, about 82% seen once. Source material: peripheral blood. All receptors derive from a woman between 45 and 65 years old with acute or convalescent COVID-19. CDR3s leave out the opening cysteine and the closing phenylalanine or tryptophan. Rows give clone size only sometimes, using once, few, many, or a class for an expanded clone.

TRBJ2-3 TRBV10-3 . AIRNSREGGTDTQY
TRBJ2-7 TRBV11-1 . ASSLGGSIYEQY
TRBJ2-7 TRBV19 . ASSSPGTSSYEQY
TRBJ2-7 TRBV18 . ASSPPGLSASYEQY
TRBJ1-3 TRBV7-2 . ASSLGQASSGNTIY
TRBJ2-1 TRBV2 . ASSELGAGNEQF
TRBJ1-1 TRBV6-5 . ASSPGQEPNTEAF
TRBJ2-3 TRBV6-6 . ASIPGGGPLTDTQY
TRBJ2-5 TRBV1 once TSSQDQYQETQY
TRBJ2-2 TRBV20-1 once SASIAGQGARGTGELF
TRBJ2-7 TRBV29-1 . SVERGSGGSYEQY
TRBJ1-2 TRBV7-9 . ASSLYQGMANYGYT
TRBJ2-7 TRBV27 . ASSPLRPDEQY
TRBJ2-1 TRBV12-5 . ASGPGTASNEQF
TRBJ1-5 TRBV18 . ASSPIETGGGESNQPQH
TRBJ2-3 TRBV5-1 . ASSLGLLAGDTQY
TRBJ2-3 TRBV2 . ASSHGQGFSVRSTQY
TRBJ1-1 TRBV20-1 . SASEGDTEAF
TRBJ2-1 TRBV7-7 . ASSLVAKAGNSYNEQF
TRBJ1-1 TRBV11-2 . ASSLVLEAF
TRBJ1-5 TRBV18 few ASSPVDRNQPQH
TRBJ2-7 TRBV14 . ASSPWTGTVSYEQY
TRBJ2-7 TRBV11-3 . ASSLSWGETYEQY
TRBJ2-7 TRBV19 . ASRLDSSYEQY
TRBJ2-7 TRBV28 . ASSSARTSIN
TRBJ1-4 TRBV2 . ASKRDNEKLF
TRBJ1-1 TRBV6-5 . ASSRGLVNTEAF
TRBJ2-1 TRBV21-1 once ASSKASGNNEQF
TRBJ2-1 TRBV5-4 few ASSPKTSGRSEQF
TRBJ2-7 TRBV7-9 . ASSPPGIYEQY
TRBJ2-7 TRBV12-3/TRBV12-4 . ASSSGQGYEQY
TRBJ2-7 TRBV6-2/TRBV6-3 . ASSYRRQDSKVPREQY
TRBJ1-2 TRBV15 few ATSETRDSHGYT
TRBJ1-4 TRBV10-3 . AISGQGGENEKLF
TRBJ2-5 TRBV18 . ASSRWGESRETQY
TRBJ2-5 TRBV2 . ASNRLQGETQY
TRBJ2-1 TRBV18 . ASSPTGTVYNEQF
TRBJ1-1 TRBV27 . ASSFIGQSEAF
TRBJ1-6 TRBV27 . ASNQGAGAYSPLH
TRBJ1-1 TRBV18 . ASSTGMVQGFLSDTEAF
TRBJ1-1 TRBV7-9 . ASSKRGPEAF
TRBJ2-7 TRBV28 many ASSSGLTGLEQY
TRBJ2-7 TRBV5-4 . ASSLGDSLIYEQY
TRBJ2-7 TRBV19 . ASSAGTSGRAQY
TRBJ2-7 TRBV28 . ASSTPGTGVHEQY
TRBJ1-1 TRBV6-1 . ASSEVRGGTEAF
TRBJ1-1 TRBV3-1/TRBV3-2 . ASSDKTGGHTEAF
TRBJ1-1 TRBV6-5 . ASRGLDGTEAF
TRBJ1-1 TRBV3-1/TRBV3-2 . ASSPLGRTEAF
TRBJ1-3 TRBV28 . ASSWGVMGNTIY
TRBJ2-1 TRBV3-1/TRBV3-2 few ASSQESWTSGSKYNEQF
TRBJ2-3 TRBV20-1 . SAPVTDTQY
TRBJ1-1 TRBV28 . ASSLKGQMNTEAF
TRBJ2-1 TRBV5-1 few ASSWGTGPSSYNEQF